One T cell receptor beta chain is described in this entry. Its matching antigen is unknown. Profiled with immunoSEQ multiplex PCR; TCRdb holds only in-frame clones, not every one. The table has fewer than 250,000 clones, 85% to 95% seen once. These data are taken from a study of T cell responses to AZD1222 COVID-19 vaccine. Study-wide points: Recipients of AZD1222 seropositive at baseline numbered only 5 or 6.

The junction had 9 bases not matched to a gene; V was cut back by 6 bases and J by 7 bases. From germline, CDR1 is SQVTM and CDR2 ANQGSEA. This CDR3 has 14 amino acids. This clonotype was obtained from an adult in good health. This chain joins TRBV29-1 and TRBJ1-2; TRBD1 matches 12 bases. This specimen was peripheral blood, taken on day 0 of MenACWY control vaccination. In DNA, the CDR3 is TGCAGCGTCCGCCCGGGACAGGGGGCTCTTGGCTACACCTTC. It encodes CSVRPGQGALGYTF.